A few counts support the clone carrying this T cell receptor (beta chain). Its cognate antigen is unknown. A read error may account for a junction end that differs from germline. The CDR3 loop spans 17 amino acids. Germline V gene sequence: CDR1 DFQATT, CDR2 SNEGSKA (reference sequence). The library targeted TCRbeta and was prepared with unique molecular identifiers. TCRdb re-analysed the PCR reads in MiXCR, keeping a single row per CDR3 protein. This sample has around 700,000 distinct CDR3 sequences, with less than 15% found just once. This specimen comes from a study of T-cell reconstitution after alpha-beta-depleted transplantation in children. Overall study results and limits: One year after transplant, T-cell counts and diversity came mostly from newly produced T cells.

This TCR was recovered from a girl aged 2 to 10 with congenital amegakaryocytic thrombocytopenia, due to receive a stem cell transplant. The J gene is TRBJ2-1, the V gene TRBV20-1; 12 positions agree with TRBD2. The sample consisted of PBMCs, taken before TCRalphabeta/CD19-depleted stem cell transplant. CDR3 sequence reads: CCARSSGRALFYNEQFF. As DNA, the CDR3 is TGCTGTGCTAGATCTAGCGGGAGGGCCTTGTTTTACAATGAGCAGTTCTTC.